Following are 10 T cell receptor beta chains from one sample sequenced in a study of blood T cells in healthy people across ages. A sample-barcoded 5' primer and a J-beta primer mix were used in a second PCR of roughly 7 to 12 cycles. TCRdb passed the 5' RACE reads through MiXCR, listing each CDR3 protein once. The sample contains about a million distinct CDR3 sequences, under 50% of which appear only once. Sequencing was done on a sample of blood. The receptors were sampled from a man in his thirties or forties in good health.

The CDR3 nucleotides read TGTGCCAGCTCAGAGACCGGGACAGGATCCTATAATGAAAAACTGTTTTTT. Residues: CASSETGTGSYNEKLFF. V gene TRBV18 combines with J gene TRBJ1-4; 8 positions match TRBD1. With V trimmed by 5 bases and J by 4 bases, 12 bases remained unmatched. Per the germline V gene, CDR1 is KGHSH and CDR2 is LQKENI. The CDR3 length is 17 residues. The variable domain in full, with the rest retrieved from reference TRBV18 and TRBJ1-4, is NAGVMQNPRHLVRRRGQEARLRCSPMKGHSHVYWYRQLPEEGLKFMVYLQKENIIDESGMPKERFSAEFPKEGPSILRIQQVVRGDSAAYFCASSETGTGSYNEKLFFGSGTQLSVL.

In the case of this clonotype: A much larger clone lies one base from this, so it may be a read error. The J gene is TRBJ2-1, the V gene TRBV7-2, with D perhaps given as TRBD1 or TRBD2 (6 bases each). Judging by the DNA end, TRBJ2-7 fits better; the J call may be wrong. Germline CDR1 is SGHTA and CDR2 is FQGNSA. CDR3 size: 14 residues. DNA of the CDR3: TGTGCCAGCAGCTTAGTGGCGGGACACAATGAGCAGTACTTC. This translates into CASSLVAGHNEQYF.

This chain joins TRBV9 and TRBJ2-6, with D possibly matching TRBD1 (6 bases). V was trimmed by 2 bases and J by 0 bases, leaving 12 bases between them. CDR3 length: 17 residues. Germline loops: CDR1 SGDLS, CDR2 YYNGEE. The CDR3 loop reads CASSVDRKSSGANVLTF. The CDR3 DNA is TGTGCCAGCAGCGTCGACAGGAAAAGCTCTGGGGCCAACGTCCTGACTTTC.

This clonotype showed up just a few times. The V gene is TRBV4-2, the J gene TRBJ1-2; D gene ambiguous. Germline values: CDR1 LGHNA, CDR2 YNFKEQ. V dropped 0 bases and J dropped 1 base, with 12 bases sitting between them. The CDR3 contains 16 residues. Written as DNA, the CDR3 is TGTGCCAGCAGCCAAGACGGGTCAGAATATAACTATGGCTACACCTTC. Translation gives CASSQDGSEYNYGYTF.

The chain couples TRBV6-5 to TRBJ2-3; 7 nucleotides match TRBD2. The ends lost 0 bases at V and 7 bases at J; junction bases unmatched: 13. The CDR3 loop spans 17 amino acids. The germline CDR1 and CDR2 sequences are MNHEY and SVGAGI. The CDR3, as DNA: TGTGCCAGCAGTTACTCGATTTGGGCTAGCGGAAGTTATACGCAGTATTTT. It is translated as CASSYSIWASGSYTQYF.

CDR3 amino acids: CTRSLLPGRSTDTQYF. The CDR3 DNA follows: TGTACCCGCAGTCTACTCCCGGGACGGAGCACAGATACGCAGTATTTT. This chain uses TRBV27 with TRBJ2-3; D may be TRBD1 or TRBD2 (5 bases each). Germline V gene data show CDR1 as MNHEY and CDR2 as SMNVEV (reference sequence). This CDR3 comprises 16 residues.

The chain has TRBV28 and TRBJ2-5, with D unclear. This CDR3 is built from 14 residues. Germline assignment: CDR1 MDHEN and CDR2 SYDVKM. The ends were cut back, 5 bases at V and 0 bases at J, with 10 bases in the middle. The CDR3 bases are TGTGCCAGCAGTACAAGCGCCTACCAAGAGACCCAGTACTTC. Translated: CASSTSAYQETQYF. The full variable domain, its missing parts supplied by reference TRBV28 and TRBJ2-5, is DVKVTQSSRYLVKRTGEKVFLECVQDMDHENMFWYRQDPGLGLRLIYFSYDVKMKEKGDIPEGYSVSREKKERFSLILESASTNQTSMYLCASSTSAYQETQYFGPGTRLLVL.

A word on this clonotype: With a much larger clone just one base away, this may be a read error. The chain recombines TRBV28 with TRBJ2-5; 8 bases fit TRBD2. Germline values: CDR1 MDHEN, CDR2 SYDVKM. The CDR3 has 15 amino acids. CDR3 bases: TGTGCCAGCAGTTTAGAGCGGGGGAACCAAGAGGCCCAGTACTTC. Its protein product is CASSLERGNQEAQYF. Drawing the rest from reference TRBV28 and TRBJ2-5, the complete variable domain is DVKVTQSSRYLVKRTGEKVFLECVQDMDHENMFWYRQDPGLGLRLIYFSYDVKMKEKGDIPEGYSVSREKKERFSLILESASTNQTSMYLCASSLERGNQEAQYFGPGTRLLVL.

This chain uses TRBV7-2 with TRBJ2-5; D is unclear. The CDR3 is made up of 14 amino acids. The V gene's germline CDR1 is SGHTA and CDR2 FQGNSA. The V gene lost 7 bases and the J gene lost 0 bases, with 12 bases spanning the gap. The CDR3 region is CASNEGPYQETQYF. Here the CDR3 DNA reads TGTGCCAGCAATGAAGGGCCGTACCAAGAGACCCAGTACTTC. Full variable domain (outside the CDR3, taken from reference TRBV7-2 and TRBJ2-5): GAGVSQSPSNKVTEKGKDVELRCDPISGHTALYWYRQSLGQGLEFLIYFQGNSAPDKSGLPSDRFSAERTGGSVSTLTIQRTQQEDSAVYLCASNEGPYQETQYFGPGTRLLVL.

This chain joins TRBV5-1 and TRBJ2-1; D unclear. In germline, CDR1 is SGHRS, CDR2 YFSETQ. The CDR3 sequence is 14 residues long. Trimming pared 4 bases from V and 5 bases from J, leaving 13 bases between. The CDR3 sequence is CASSPVQRDNEQFF. The CDR3 DNA follows: TGCGCCAGCAGCCCGGTGCAGAGAGACAATGAGCAGTTCTTC.